This T cell receptor beta chain is from a study of early T cells in non-severe SARS-CoV-2 infection (dated by TCRdb to about 2021). About the study as a whole: Because TCR sequencing relied on bulk RNA taken from unsorted whole blood, pairing of alpha and beta chains was not possible.

Points the paper makes about the study in general: VDJdb matching was skewed toward anti-spike CD8 responses and likely underestimated virus-specific expansions, missing private and CD4 specificities.

Libraries were made using 5' RACE. The sequencing machine was a NextSeq 500. To correct for sequencing error and PCR bias, the TCR library protocol tagged individual cDNA molecules with unique molecular identifiers. TCR alpha and beta chains were both sequenced, and the abundances of alpha and beta sequences in each sample were closely correlated with each other. As for the authors' bioinformatics: V gene, J gene and CDR3 annotation of TCR sequences was performed with Decombinator V4. TCRs were defined as expanded if a significant change between any two time points was detected under a Poisson model with p below 0.0001. TCR abundances were normalised to the total number of TCRs sequenced in each sample and reported as counts per million. MAIT TCRs were defined by TRAV1-2 paired with TRAJ12, TRAJ20 or TRAJ33, and iNKT TCRs by TRAV10 paired with TRAJ18. VDJdb, accessed 1 November 2021, was searched for CMV, EBV and SARS-CoV-2 annotated TCRs, with TCRs annotated for multiple antigens excluded. TCRdb cleaned the public reads at Q25 with fastp, built clones with MiXCR and kept in-frame beta chains. Rows matching on CDR3 protein sequence are summarized as one entry with the most common DNA and genes. In this record, the V and J calls reflect TCRdb's handling and not the investigators' own analysis. In all, the sample holds about 61,000 distinct CDR3 sequences, and around 12% of those were seen once. Jointly, the top ten make up approximately 1% of the sample.

From the cysteine up to the phenylalanine, the CDR3 has a length of 16 residues. Only CDR3 DNA remains: 48 bases, in frame from the first base. Compared with germline, V lacks 3 bases and J lacks 10 bases; bases without a gene match: 13. CDR1 and CDR2, looked up from the germline V gene, are MNHNS and SASEGT. With respect to this clonotype: What antigen it recognizes has not been identified. No quality values exist for individual bases; no much larger clone is one base distant.

The study was a case-control design nested within a healthcare worker cohort in London, UK, with weekly nasopharyngeal swab PCR tests and blood sampling. Healthcare workers were enrolled in the week of the UK lockdown, from 23 to 31 March 2020, and were followed every week for up to about 15 weeks. The source material was whole blood, sampled at baseline. This TCR was sampled from an adult who was a healthcare worker with PCR-confirmed SARS-CoV-2 infection or an uninfected control (not recorded which). The donor label of this sample is uncertain. This sequence uses TRBV6-1 and TRBJ2-1; 9 central bases correspond to TRBD1. The CDR3 in this case is CASSDMFGTGSSEQFF. The nucleotide sequence is TGTGCCAGCAGTGATATGTTCGGGACAGGGTCGTCCGAGCAGTTCTTC.